This is a list of T cell receptor beta chains from one sample in a study of CD8+CD57+ T cells in acquired aplastic anemia. Each CDR3 protein is one row after TCRdb ran MiXCR on the reads. Of about 240,000 distinct CDR3 sequences listed, 47% were seen once; the top ten hold approximately 7.8%. Sample: sorted CD4+, CD8+, or CD8+CD57+ T cells (not recorded which) from PBMCs. Receptor source: a human donor with aplastic anemia. The CDR3 runs from the conserved cysteine through the conserved F or W. The D gene is left open where the match is weak. Only some rows state a clone size, as once, few, many or a class for expanded clones.

.	TRBV7-3	TRBJ2-7	.	CASSLGGRPLGIHEQYF	TGTGCCAGCAGCTTAGGGGGACGGCCGCTAGGGATTCACGAGCAGTACTTC
.	TRBV5-4	TRBJ2-5	.	CASSLYGAAETQYF	TGTGCCAGCAGCTTGTATGGGGCCGCGGAGACCCAGTACTTC
TRBD2	TRBV6-1	TRBJ2-1	.	CASRVSGAVYNEQFF	TGTGCCAGCAGGGTTAGCGGGGCAGTCTACAATGAGCAGTTCTTC
.	TRBV9	TRBJ2-2	.	CASSVDAHGQLFF	TGTGCCAGCAGCGTAGACGCCCATGGGCAGCTGTTTTTT
TRBD2	TRBV4-1	TRBJ2-1	few	CASSQGLAGAMNNEQFF	TGCGCCAGCAGCCAAGGGCTAGCGGGAGCGATGAACAATGAGCAGTTCTTC
TRBD2	TRBV2	TRBJ2-7	.	CASSLAGGGEQYF	TGTGCCAGCAGTTTAGCGGGGGGGGGCGAGCAGTACTTC
TRBD1	TRBV7-9	TRBJ2-1	.	CASSFPGQGANNEQFF	TGTGCCAGCAGTTTCCCCGGACAGGGGGCCAACAATGAGCAGTTCTTC
TRBD1	TRBV6-5	TRBJ2-7	few	CASRLQDRGPYEQYF	TGTGCCAGCAGACTTCAGGACAGGGGGCCCTACGAGCAGTACTTC
.	TRBV3-1	TRBJ2-7	many	CASSQGQIYEQYF	TGTGCCAGCAGCCAGGGGCAGATATACGAGCAGTACTTC
TRBD2	TRBV20-1	TRBJ2-1	many	CSARDHQRGNEQFF	TGCAGTGCTAGAGATCACCAGCGGGGCAATGAGCAGTTCTTC
.	TRBV3-2	TRBJ2-1	many	CASSQLFF	TGTGCCAGCAGCCAACTGTTCTTC
TRBD1	TRBV24-1	TRBJ1-2	.	CATSDPGQGADGYTF	TGTGCCACCAGTGATCCTGGACAGGGGGCGGACGGCTACACCTTC
.	TRBV24-1	TRBJ2-1	.	CATSDRSERSYEQFF	TGTGCCACCAGTGATCGGTCAGAGCGTTCGTATGAGCAGTTCTTC
TRBD1	TRBV5-1	TRBJ2-7	many	CASSYRQGSPYEQYF	TGCGCCAGCAGCTATAGACAGGGGTCCCCATACGAGCAGTACTTC
TRBD1	TRBV19	TRBJ2-7	.	CASSIGQGSTYEQYF	TGTGCCAGTAGTATCGGACAGGGAAGCACCTACGAGCAGTACTTC
TRBD2	TRBV10-3	TRBJ2-2	many	CAIGREGPGELFF	TGTGCCATCGGTCGGGAGGGACCCGGGGAGCTGTTTTTT
.	TRBV5-6	TRBJ2-7	many	CASSSPAVLDGEPYEQYF	TGTGCCAGCAGCTCACCGGCGGTTCTGGACGGCGAGCCCTACGAGCAGTACTTC
.	TRBV29-1	TRBJ1-2	many	CSVSTGSSYTF	TGCAGCGTTTCGACTGGGAGTAGCTACACCTTC
.	TRBV12-3/TRBV12-4	TRBJ2-4	.	CASMAAKSIQYF	TGTGCCAGCATGGCAGCCAAAAGCATTCAGTACTTC
.	TRBV7-9	TRBJ1-4	many	CASSLAINEKLFF	TGTGCCAGCAGCTTGGCCATCAATGAAAAACTGTTTTTT
.	TRBV29-1	TRBJ2-7	.	CSVKGGAEQYF	TGCAGCGTCAAGGGCGGGGCTGAGCAGTACTTC
.	TRBV7-6	TRBJ2-2	many	CASSLEAGRDTNTGELFF	TGTGCCAGCAGCTTAGAGGCAGGCCGGGACACGAACACCGGGGAGCTGTTTTTT
.	TRBV6-2/TRBV6-3	TRBJ1-2	few	CASSLGSGSRGYTF	TGTGCCAGCAGTCTAGGATCAGGGTCCCGCGGCTACACCTTC
.	TRBV6-5	TRBJ1-1	.	CASSPAGRPTEAFF	TGTGCCAGCAGCCCCGCGGGTAGGCCCACTGAAGCTTTCTTT
.	TRBV20-1	TRBJ1-5	many	CSAAGDGGNQPQHF	TGCAGTGCTGCAGGGGATGGTGGCAATCAGCCCCAGCATTTT
.	TRBV4-2	TRBJ1-1	many	CASSLVLGDTEAFF	TGTGCCAGCAGCCTCGTGTTAGGGGACACTGAAGCTTTCTTT
.	TRBV20-1	TRBJ1-1	.	CSARRQSMNTEAFF	TGCAGTGCTAGACGACAGTCTATGAACACTGAAGCTTTCTTT
.	TRBV9	TRBJ2-2	many	CASSASGQNTGELFF	TGTGCCAGCAGCGCCTCAGGGCAGAACACCGGGGAGCTGTTTTTT
TRBD2	TRBV12-3/TRBV12-4	TRBJ2-7	.	CASSPRSRGGPYEQYF	TGTGCCAGCAGCCCTAGGTCGCGGGGGGGCCCCTACGAGCAGTACTTC
.	TRBV24-1	TRBJ1-2	.	CASSPTGTPTYYGYTF	TGTGCCAGCAGTCCCACCGGGACGCCGACCTACTATGGCTACACCTTC
.	TRBV20-1	TRBJ1-1	once	CSARGIRGSDGEAFF	TGCAGTGCTAGGGGAATCAGGGGTAGTGATGGTGAAGCTTTCTTT
.	TRBV7-6	TRBJ2-3	many	CASSLAVTSTDTQYF	TGTGCCAGCAGCTTAGCGGTGACTAGCACAGATACGCAGTATTTT
TRBD1	TRBV29-1	TRBJ2-6	many	CSVEVGLGGPGANVLTF	TGCAGCGTTGAAGTCGGGTTAGGGGGCCCTGGGGCCAACGTCCTGACTTTC
TRBD2	TRBV7-8	TRBJ2-2	many	CATLPTSGRTPDTGELFF	TGTGCCACCTTACCAACGAGCGGGAGGACTCCAGACACCGGGGAGCTGTTTTTT
.	TRBV6-5	TRBJ1-2	many	CASSYGPSGGYTF	TGTGCCAGCAGTTACGGGCCATCGGGGGGCTACACCTTC
.	TRBV5-6	TRBJ2-7	.	CASFGSSSYEQYF	TGTGCCAGCTTCGGGTCTAGCTCCTACGAGCAGTACTTC
.	TRBV9	TRBJ1-1	once	CASSGGPEAFF	TGTGCCAGCAGCGGCGGCCCTGAAGCTTTCTTT
.	TRBV28	TRBJ2-7	many	CASSALAASLYEQYF	TGTGCCAGCAGTGCCCTAGCAGCTTCCCTTTACGAGCAGTACTTC
.	TRBV6-1	TRBJ2-7	.	CASSGGQRAYEQYF	TGTGCCAGCAGTGGGGGACAGCGGGCCTACGAGCAGTACTTC
TRBD2	TRBV19	TRBJ2-3	few	CASSIGTGLAGGRPSTDTQYF	TGTGCCAGTAGTATCGGGACGGGACTAGCGGGGGGTAGACCTAGCACAGATACGCAGTATTTT
.	TRBV19	TRBJ1-5	.	CASNEGRVQPQHF	TGTGCCAGTAACGAGGGAAGGGTTCAGCCCCAGCATTTT
.	TRBV20-1	TRBJ2-7	.	CSAEPQGVHEQYF	TGCAGTGCGGAACCACAGGGTGTACACGAGCAGTACTTC
.	TRBV7-9	TRBJ2-1	many	CASSLLGENNEQFF	TGTGCCAGCAGCTTATTGGGGGAGAACAATGAGCAGTTCTTC